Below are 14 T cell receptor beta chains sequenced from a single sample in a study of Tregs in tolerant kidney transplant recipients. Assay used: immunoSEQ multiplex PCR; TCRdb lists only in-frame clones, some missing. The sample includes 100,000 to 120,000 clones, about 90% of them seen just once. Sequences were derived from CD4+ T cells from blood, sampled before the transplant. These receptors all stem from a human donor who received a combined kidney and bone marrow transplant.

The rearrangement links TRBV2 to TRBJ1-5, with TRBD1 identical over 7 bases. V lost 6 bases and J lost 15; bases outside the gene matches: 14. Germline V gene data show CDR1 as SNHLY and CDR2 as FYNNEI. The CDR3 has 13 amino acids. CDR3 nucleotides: TGTGCCAGCAGGCCACAGGGGCCCCCGGGTGGGCATTTT. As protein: CASRPQGPPGGHF.

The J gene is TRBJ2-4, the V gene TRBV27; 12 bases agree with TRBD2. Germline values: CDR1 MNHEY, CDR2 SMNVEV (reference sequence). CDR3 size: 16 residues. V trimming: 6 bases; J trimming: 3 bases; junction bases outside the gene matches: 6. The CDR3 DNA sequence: TGTGCCAGCAGGCGGACTAGCGGGAAGGTCAAAAACATTCAGTACTTC. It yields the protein CASRRTSGKVKNIQYF.

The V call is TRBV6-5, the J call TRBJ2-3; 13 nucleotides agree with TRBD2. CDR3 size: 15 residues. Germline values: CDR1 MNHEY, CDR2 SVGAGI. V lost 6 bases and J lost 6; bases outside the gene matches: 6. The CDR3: CASRGLAGAGDTQYF. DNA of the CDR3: TGTGCCAGCAGAGGACTAGCGGGGGCCGGGGATACGCAGTATTTT.

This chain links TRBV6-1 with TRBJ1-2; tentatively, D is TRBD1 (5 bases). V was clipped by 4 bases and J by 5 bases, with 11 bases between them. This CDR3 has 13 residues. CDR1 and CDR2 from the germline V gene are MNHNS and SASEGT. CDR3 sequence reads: CASSATVPYGYTF. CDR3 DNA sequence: TGTGCCAGCAGTGCGACAGTTCCTTATGGCTACACCTTC.

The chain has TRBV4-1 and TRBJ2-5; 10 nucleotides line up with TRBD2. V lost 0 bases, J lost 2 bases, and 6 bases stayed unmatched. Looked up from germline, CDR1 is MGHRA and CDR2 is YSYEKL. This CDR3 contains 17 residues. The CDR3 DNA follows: TGCGCCAGCAGCCAAGATTCCCTAGCGGGGGATCAAGAGACCCAGTACTTC. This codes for CASSQDSLAGDQETQYF.

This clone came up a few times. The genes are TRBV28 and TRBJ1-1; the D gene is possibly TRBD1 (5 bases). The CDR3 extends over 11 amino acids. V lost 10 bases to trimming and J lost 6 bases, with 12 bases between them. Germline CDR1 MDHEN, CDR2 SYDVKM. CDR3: CATRPRAEAFF. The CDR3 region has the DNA TGTGCCACCCGGCCCAGGGCTGAAGCTTTCTTT. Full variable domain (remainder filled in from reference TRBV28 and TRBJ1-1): DVKVTQSSRYLVKRTGEKVFLECVQDMDHENMFWYRQDPGLGLRLIYFSYDVKMKEKGDIPEGYSVSREKKERFSLILESASTNQTSMYLCATRPRAEAFFGQGTRLTVV.

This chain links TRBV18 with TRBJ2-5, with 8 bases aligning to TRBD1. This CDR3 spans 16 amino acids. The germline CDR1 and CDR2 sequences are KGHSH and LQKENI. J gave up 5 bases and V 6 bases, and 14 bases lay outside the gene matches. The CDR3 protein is CASSPPTGAPGETQYF. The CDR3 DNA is TGTGCCAGCTCCCCTCCGACAGGGGCACCTGGGGAGACCCAGTACTTC. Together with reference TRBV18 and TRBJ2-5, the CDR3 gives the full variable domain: NAGVMQNPRHLVRRRGQEARLRCSPMKGHSHVYWYRQLPEEGLKFMVYLQKENIIDESGMPKERFSAEFPKEGPSILRIQQVVRGDSAAYFCASSPPTGAPGETQYFGPGTRLLVL.

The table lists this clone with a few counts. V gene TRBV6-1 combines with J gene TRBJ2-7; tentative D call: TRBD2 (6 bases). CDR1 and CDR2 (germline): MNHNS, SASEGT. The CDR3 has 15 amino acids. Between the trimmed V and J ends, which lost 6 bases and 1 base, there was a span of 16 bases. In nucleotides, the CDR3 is TGTGCCAGCAGGAGGGACTCAGGGACGTCCTACGAGCAGTACTTC. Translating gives CASRRDSGTSYEQYF.

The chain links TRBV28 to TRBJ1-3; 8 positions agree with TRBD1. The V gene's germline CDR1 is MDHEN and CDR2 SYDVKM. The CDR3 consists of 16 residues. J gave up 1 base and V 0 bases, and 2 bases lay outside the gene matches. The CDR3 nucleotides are TGTGCCAGCAGTTTATGGGACAGGGTATCTGGAAACACCATATATTTT. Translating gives CASSLWDRVSGNTIYF.

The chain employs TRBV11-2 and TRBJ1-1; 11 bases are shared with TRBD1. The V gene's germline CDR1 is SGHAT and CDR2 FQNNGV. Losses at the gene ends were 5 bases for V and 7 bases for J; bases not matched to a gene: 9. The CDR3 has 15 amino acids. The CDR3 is CASSAPGQGGGEAFF. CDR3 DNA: TGTGCCAGCAGCGCTCCGGGACAGGGGGGTGGTGAAGCTTTCTTT.

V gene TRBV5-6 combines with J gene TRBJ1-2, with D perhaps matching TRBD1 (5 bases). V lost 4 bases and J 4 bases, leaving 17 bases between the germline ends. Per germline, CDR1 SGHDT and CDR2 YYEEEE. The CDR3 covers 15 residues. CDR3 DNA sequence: TGTGCCAGCAGCCGTCAGGTGGGGGGTCGCTATGGCTACACCTTC. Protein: CASSRQVGGRYGYTF.

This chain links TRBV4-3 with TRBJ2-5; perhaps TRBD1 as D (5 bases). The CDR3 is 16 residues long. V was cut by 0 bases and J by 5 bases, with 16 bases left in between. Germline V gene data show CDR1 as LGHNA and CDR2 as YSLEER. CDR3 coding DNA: TGCGCCAGCAGCCAAGAAGCAGCGCTCTCAGGGGAGACCCAGTACTTC. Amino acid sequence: CASSQEAALSGETQYF.

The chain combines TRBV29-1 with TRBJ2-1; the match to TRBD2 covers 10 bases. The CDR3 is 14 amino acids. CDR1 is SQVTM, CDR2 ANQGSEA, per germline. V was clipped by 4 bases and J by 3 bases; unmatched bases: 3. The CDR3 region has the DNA TGCAGCGTTGGGGCTAGCGGGAGCTACAATGAGCAGTTCTTC. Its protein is CSVGASGSYNEQFF.

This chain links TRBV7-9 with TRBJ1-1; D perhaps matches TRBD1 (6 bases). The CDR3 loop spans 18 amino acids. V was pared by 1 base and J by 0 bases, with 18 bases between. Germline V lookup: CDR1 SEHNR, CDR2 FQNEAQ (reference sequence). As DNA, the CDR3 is TGTGCCAGCAGCTTAGAACCGCTACAGGGCCCTATGAACACTGAAGCTTTCTTT. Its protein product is CASSLEPLQGPMNTEAFF.